This TCR beta chain was profiled in a study of T cells in Graves' hyperthyroidism and ophthalmopathy. The study's findings and limits: In simple terms, a model built on 13 V-J features told ophthalmopathy apart from stable hyperthyroidism.

Amplification yielded TCR beta CDR3 regions, with RNA transcripts as the source. The HTBI primer set drove a first-round RT-PCR of the TCR CDR3. TCRdb reanalysed the multiplex PCR reads using MiXCR and keeps one entry per CDR3 protein. The table has hundreds of thousands of distinct CDR3 sequences, more than 30% seen once; the top ten hold about 9%. Recently diagnosed hyperthyroidism of less than 2 months' duration affected patients aged 18 to 65. Exclusions: uncontrolled infection, other autoimmune disease, pregnancy, lactation. CDR1 and CDR2 from the germline V gene are SGDLS and YYNGEE. Trimming shortened V by 2 bases and J by 8 bases, and 17 bases separated the two germline ends. The CDR3 loop spans 15 amino acids. As regards this clonotype: Its antigen is unknown.

Sequencing was performed on blood. This receptor was identified in a young man with Graves' hyperthyroidism. The chain links TRBV9 to TRBJ1-3; D unresolved. This CDR3 reads CASSVGSSSGHTIYF. The CDR3 DNA sequence: TGTGCCAGCAGCGTCGGATCTAGCTCGGGTCACACCATATATTTT.